Listed below are T cell receptor beta chains from one sample, sequenced in a study of blood T cell repertoires in COVID-19. Libraries were prepared by immunoSEQ multiplex PCR; TCRdb keeps only in-frame clonotypes and omits some of them. The sample holds fewer than 50,000 clones, around 80% seen once. Sequenced: peripheral blood. The source is an elderly woman with active or convalescent COVID-19. Each CDR3 is given with its conserved first and last residue. D genes are given only for firm matches. A row's size may be missing; if present it is once, few, many or a size class.

d_call	clone_size	j_call	v_call	cdr3_length	cdr3_aa	cdr3_nt
NA	NA	TRBJ2-7	TRBV13	11	CASSRDYEQYF	TGTGCCAGCAGCCGGGACTACGAGCAGTACTTC
TRBD2	once	TRBJ2-1	TRBV19	17	CASSIRDRAGGNNEQFF	TGTGCCAGTAGTATAAGGGATCGAGCGGGAGGAAACAATGAGCAGTTCTTC
NA	NA	TRBJ2-7	TRBV7-8	15	CASSPWTASSYEQYF	TGTGCCAGCAGCCCCTGGACAGCTAGCTCCTACGAGCAGTACTTC
NA	NA	TRBJ2-5	TRBV21-1	16	CASRNTTGGHQETQYF	TGTGCCAGCAGGAACACGACAGGGGGCCACCAAGAGACCCAGTACTTC
NA	NA	TRBJ1-2	TRBV18	14	CASSPMLDGDGYTF	TGTGCCAGCTCACCCATGCTCGACGGGGATGGCTACACCTTC
NA	NA	TRBJ1-4	TRBV28	15	CASSFSGSANEKLFF	TGTGCCAGCAGTTTCTCAGGGTCGGCTAATGAAAAACTGTTTTTT
TRBD2	NA	TRBJ2-1	TRBV20-1	14	CSASGGRAQGEQFF	TGCAGTGCTAGTGGCGGGAGGGCCCAGGGGGAGCAGTTCTTC
TRBD1	NA	TRBJ2-5	TRBV18	14	CASSPGQGYETQYF	TGTGCCAGCTCACCAGGACAGGGCTATGAGACCCAGTACTTC
TRBD1	NA	TRBJ1-6	TRBV19	15	CASSIGQGTNSPLHF	TGTGCCAGTAGTATCGGACAGGGCACGAATTCACCCCTCCACTTT
TRBD1	NA	TRBJ2-7	TRBV3-1/TRBV3-2	15	CASSFRTGIVYEQYF	TGTGCCAGCAGCTTCCGGACAGGGATCGTCTACGAGCAGTACTTC
NA	NA	TRBJ1-2	TRBV7-9	15	CASSLESGGAQGYTF	TGTGCCAGCAGCTTAGAATCGGGGGGCGCACAAGGCTACACCTTC
TRBD1	once	TRBJ2-1	TRBV6-1	17	CASSEMVGGQAYNEQFF	TGTGCCAGCAGTGAAATGGTAGGGGGACAGGCCTACAATGAGCAGTTCTTC
TRBD1	NA	TRBJ1-2	TRBV7-2	16	CASSLGLGQPFYGYTF	TGTGCCAGCAGCTTAGGGTTGGGACAGCCCTTCTATGGCTACACCTTC
TRBD1	NA	TRBJ1-4	TRBV27	15	CATRLSGTGVEKLFF	TGTGCCACCAGACTTTCCGGGACAGGGGTTGAAAAACTGTTTTTT
NA	NA	TRBJ2-3	TRBV3-1/TRBV3-2	13	CASSYQGVDTQYF	TGTGCCAGCAGTTACCAGGGTGTTGATACGCAGTATTTT